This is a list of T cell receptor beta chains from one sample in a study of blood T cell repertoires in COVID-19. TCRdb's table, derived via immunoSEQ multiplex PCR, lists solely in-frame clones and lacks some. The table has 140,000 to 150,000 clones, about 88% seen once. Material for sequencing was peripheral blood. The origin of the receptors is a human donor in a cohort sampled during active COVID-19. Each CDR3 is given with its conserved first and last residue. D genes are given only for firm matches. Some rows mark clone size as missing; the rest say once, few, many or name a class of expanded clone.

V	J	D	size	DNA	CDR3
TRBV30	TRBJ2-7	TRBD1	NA	TGTGCCTGGAGTAATAAGGGACAGGGAAAATCCAACTACGAGCAGTACTTC	CAWSNKGQGKSNYEQYF
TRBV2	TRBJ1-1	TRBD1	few	TGTGCCAGCAGTCACGGACAGGGCCATTACGCTCTTGAAGCTTTCTTT	CASSHGQGHYALEAFF
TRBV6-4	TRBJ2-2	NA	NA	TGTGCCAGCAGTGACGGGGGACAGAACACCGGGGAGCTGTTTTTT	CASSDGGQNTGELFF
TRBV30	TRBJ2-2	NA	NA	TGTGCGAAGGAGGGAGCCAACACCGGGGAGCTGTTTTTT	CAKEGANTGELFF
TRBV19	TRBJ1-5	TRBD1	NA	TGTGCCAGTAGTATATTAGGGACAGGGGGCAATCAGCCCCAGCATTTT	CASSILGTGGNQPQHF
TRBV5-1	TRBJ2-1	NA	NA	TGCGCCAGCAGCTTGGACAGGGCCTACAATGAGCAGTTCTTC	CASSLDRAYNEQFF
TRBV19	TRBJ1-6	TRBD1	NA	TGTGCCAGTAGTACCTGGACAGGGCTTAATAATTCACCCCTCCACTTT	CASSTWTGLNNSPLHF
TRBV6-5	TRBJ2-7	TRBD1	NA	TGTGCCAGCAGTTCAACCGGGACAGGGGTATACGAGCAGTACTTC	CASSSTGTGVYEQYF
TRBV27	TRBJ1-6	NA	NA	TGTGCCAGCAGTTTAGGAACGGGTTATAATTCACCCCTCCACTTT	CASSLGTGYNSPLHF
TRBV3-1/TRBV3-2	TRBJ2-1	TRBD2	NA	TGTGCCAGCAGCCAAAGGCTAGCGGGGGGAATTGGGAATGAGCAGTTCTTC	CASSQRLAGGIGNEQFF
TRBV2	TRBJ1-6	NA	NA	TGTGCCAGCCACGACAGCTCCTATAATTCACCCCTCCACTTT	CASHDSSYNSPLHF
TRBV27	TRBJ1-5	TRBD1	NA	TGTGCCAGCAGGAAACAGGGGGCGATCAATCAGCCCCAGCATTTT	CASRKQGAINQPQHF
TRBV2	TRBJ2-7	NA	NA	TGTGCCAGCAGTGTCAACTCACAGGGTTCGGGCGAGCAGTACTTC	CASSVNSQGSGEQYF
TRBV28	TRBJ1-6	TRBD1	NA	TGTGCCAGCTCCTCAGGGGGTAATAATTCACCCCTCCACTTT	CASSSGGNNSPLHF
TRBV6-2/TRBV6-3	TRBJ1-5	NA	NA	TGTGCCAGCAGTTTTTCCGCAGGGAATCAGCCCCAGCATTTT	CASSFSAGNQPQHF
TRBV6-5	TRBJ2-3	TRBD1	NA	TGTGCCAGCAGTTCGGGGACAGGGAGATTAGATACGCAGTATTTT	CASSSGTGRLDTQYF
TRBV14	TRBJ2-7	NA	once	TGTGCCAGCAGCCAGGGTTTGCGGGCGAGCTCCTACGAGCAGTACTTC	CASSQGLRASSYEQYF
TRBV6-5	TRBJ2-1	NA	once	TGTGCCAGCAGTCTGACTGCTACGAGCAATGAGCAGTTCTTC	CASSLTATSNEQFF
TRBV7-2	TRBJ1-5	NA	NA	TGTGCCAGCAGCTTGGTTCAGGGAAGCAATCAGCCCCAGCATTTT	CASSLVQGSNQPQHF
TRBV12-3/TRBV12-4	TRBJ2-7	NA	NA	TGTGCCAGCAGTCCCACAGCCTACGAGCAGTACTTC	CASSPTAYEQYF
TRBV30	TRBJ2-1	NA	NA	TGTGCCTGGGGCGGGGTCTACAATGAGCAGTTCTTC	CAWGGVYNEQFF
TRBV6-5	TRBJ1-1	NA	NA	TGTGCCAGCAGCCCCGGGGGTCCAGAGGGGGCTTTCTTT	CASSPGGPEGAFF
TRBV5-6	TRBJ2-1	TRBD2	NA	TGTGCCAGCAGCTTGGTACTAGCGGACCCCTACAATGAGCAGTTCTTC	CASSLVLADPYNEQFF
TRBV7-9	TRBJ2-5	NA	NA	TGTGCCAGCAGCTTAGGTGGGCCTGTAAGGCAAGAGACCCAGTACTTC	CASSLGGPVRQETQYF
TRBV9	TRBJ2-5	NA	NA	TGTGCCAGCAGCGTAGGTCAGGGATACGGTGGACAAGAGACCCAGTACTTC	CASSVGQGYGGQETQYF
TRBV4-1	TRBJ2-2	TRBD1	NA	TGCGCCAGCAGCCAAGTGGGACAGGGCAGGAACACCGGGGAGCTGTTTTTT	CASSQVGQGRNTGELFF
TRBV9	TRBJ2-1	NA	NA	TGTGCCAGCAGCGTAGTCCGCAGCGATGAGCAGTTCTTC	CASSVVRSDEQFF
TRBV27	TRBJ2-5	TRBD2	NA	TGTGCCAGCAGTTGGGGGGGACCTCAGGAGACCCAGTACTTC	CASSWGGPQETQYF
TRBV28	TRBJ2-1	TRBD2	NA	TGTGCCAGCAGTCGAGCGACTAGCGGGGGGGTACAGTTCTTC	CASSRATSGGVQFF
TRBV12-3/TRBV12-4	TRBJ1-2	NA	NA	TGTGCCAGCAGTCCTTTTGCGGGCTATGGCTACACCTTC	CASSPFAGYGYTF
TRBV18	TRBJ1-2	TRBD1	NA	TGTGCCAGCTCACCCGCCCGGGACAGGGTTCTGGGCTACACCTTC	CASSPARDRVLGYTF
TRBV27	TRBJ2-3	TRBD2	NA	TGTGCCAGCAGTTCACCCGGGACTAGCGGGGTAGATACGCAGTATTTT	CASSSPGTSGVDTQYF
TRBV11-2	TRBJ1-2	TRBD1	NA	TGTGCCAGCAGCTTGAATCACAGGGGTTCCTATGGCTACACCTTC	CASSLNHRGSYGYTF
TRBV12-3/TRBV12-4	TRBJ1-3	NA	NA	TGTGCCAGCAGTACACAAGTGGGAGGACCCATATATTTT	CASSTQVGGPIYF
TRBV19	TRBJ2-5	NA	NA	TGTGCCAGTAGTCCGGGACTGCTACAAGAGACCCAGTACTTC	CASSPGLLQETQYF
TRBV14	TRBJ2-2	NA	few	TGTGCCAGCAGCCAGGCTAGCGACCACGGGGAGCTGTTTTTT	CASSQASDHGELFF
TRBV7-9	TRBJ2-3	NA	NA	TGTGCCAGCCGACGTCCAGGGGAGATCACAGATACGCAGTATTTT	CASRRPGEITDTQYF
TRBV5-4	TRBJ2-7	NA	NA	TGTGCCAGCAGCTTGGTCCAGCAACGGGGGGAGCAGTACTTC	CASSLVQQRGEQYF
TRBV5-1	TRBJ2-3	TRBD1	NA	TGCGCCAGCAGCCCGACAGGGCCAGATACGCAGTATTTT	CASSPTGPDTQYF
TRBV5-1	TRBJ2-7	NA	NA	TGCGCCAGCAGATTGGGTGCACAGGCCCGACCCACCTACGAGCAGTACTTC	CASRLGAQARPTYEQYF
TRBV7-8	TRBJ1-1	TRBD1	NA	TGTGCCAGCAGCTTAGGGACAGGGGGAAACTCTGAAGCTTTCTTT	CASSLGTGGNSEAFF
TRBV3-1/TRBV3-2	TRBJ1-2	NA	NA	TGTGCCAGCAGCCAATCAGGGCTTAGTGGCTACACCTTC	CASSQSGLSGYTF
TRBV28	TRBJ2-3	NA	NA	TGTGCCAGCAGTGAATCGGGGAGGCGTTTCTCAGATACGCAGTATTTT	CASSESGRRFSDTQYF
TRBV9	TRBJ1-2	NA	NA	TGTGCCAGCAGCGTAGGGTCAGGCCCTCATGGCTACACCTTC	CASSVGSGPHGYTF
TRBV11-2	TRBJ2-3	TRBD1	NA	TGTGCCAGCAGCTTAGGGGGACAGGGTACAGATACGCAGTATTTT	CASSLGGQGTDTQYF
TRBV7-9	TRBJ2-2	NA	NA	TGTGCCAGCACCCCCCAGAACAGTCCAACCGGGGAGCTGTTTTTT	CASTPQNSPTGELFF
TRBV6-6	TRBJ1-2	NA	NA	TGTGCCAGCAGCCGATCAGGGAGGGAGGGCTACACCTTC	CASSRSGREGYTF
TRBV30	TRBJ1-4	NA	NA	TGTGCCTGGAGTGCTGAGGTGACGGCTAATGAAAAACTGTTTTTT	CAWSAEVTANEKLFF
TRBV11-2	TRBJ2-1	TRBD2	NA	TGTGCCAGCAGCACAAGACTAGCGGGGGGGCATAATGAGCAGTTCTTC	CASSTRLAGGHNEQFF
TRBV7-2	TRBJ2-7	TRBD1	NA	TGTGCCAGCAGCTCGCCGGGACAGGGGATCTACGAGCAGTACTTC	CASSSPGQGIYEQYF
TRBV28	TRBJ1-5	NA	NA	TGTGCCAGCAGTTTATCTCGGGTGGCGGGGAATCAGCCCCAGCATTTT	CASSLSRVAGNQPQHF
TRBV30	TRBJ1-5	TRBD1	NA	TGTGCCTGGAGGACAGGGGGCAATCAGCCCCAGCATTTT	CAWRTGGNQPQHF
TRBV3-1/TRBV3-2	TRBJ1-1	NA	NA	TGTGCCAGCAGCCAATTTAGGGGGGGAGGGGTGGAAGCTTTCTTT	CASSQFRGGGVEAFF
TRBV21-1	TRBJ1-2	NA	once	TGTGCCAGCAGCATGACAGTAAGATATGGCTACACCTTC	CASSMTVRYGYTF
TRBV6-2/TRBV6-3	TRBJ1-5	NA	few	TGTGCCAGCAGCAGATCAGGGGCGGCCCAGCATTTT	CASSRSGAAQHF
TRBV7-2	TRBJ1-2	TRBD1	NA	TGTGCCAGCAGCTTACAGTCGGCAGGGGGCCCCTATGGCTACACCTTC	CASSLQSAGGPYGYTF
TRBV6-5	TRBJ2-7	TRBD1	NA	TGTGCCAGCAGTTCAAGGGACAGGGGAACCTACGAGCAGTACTTC	CASSSRDRGTYEQYF
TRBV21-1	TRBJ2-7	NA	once	TGTGCCAGCAGGACAGGGGGAATATACGAGCAGTACTTC	CASRTGGIYEQYF
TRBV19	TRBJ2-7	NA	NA	TGTGCCAGTAGTATTGAAGCCGGAGACTACGAGCAGTACTTC	CASSIEAGDYEQYF
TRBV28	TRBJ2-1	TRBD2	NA	TGTGCCATTAGCGGGGCTATAAACAATGAGCAGTTCTTC	CAISGAINNEQFF